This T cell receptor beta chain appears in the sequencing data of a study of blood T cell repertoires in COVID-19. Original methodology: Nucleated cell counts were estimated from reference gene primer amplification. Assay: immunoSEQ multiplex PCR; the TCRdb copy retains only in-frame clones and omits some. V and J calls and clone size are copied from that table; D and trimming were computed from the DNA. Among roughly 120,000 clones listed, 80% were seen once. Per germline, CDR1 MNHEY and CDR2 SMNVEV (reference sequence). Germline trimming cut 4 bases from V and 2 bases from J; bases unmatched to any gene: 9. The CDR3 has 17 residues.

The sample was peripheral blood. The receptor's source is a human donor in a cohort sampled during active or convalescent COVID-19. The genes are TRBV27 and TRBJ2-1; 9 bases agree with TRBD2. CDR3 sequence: CASSSSGGRAAYNEQFF. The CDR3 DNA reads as TGTGCCAGCAGTTCCAGCGGGGGGCGAGCCGCCTACAATGAGCAGTTCTTC.